The T cell receptor beta chain under discussion was sequenced for a study of spatial heterogeneity in lung cancer. Study observations and caveats: Detection of ubiquitous tumor TCRs in blood was higher at resection than follow-up.

Time point described: sample taken at primary tumor resection. A total of around 67 untreated early-stage non-small cell lung cancer patients served as donors. Frozen PBMC, nontumor lung or tumor provided whole RNA, which was sequenced unsorted. This clonotype has ten or more counts. Its antigen is still unknown. Unique molecular identifiers tagged every individual TCR cDNA molecule. One entry per CDR3 protein, called by TCRdb with MiXCR from the 5' RACE reads. The sample comprises about 92,000 distinct CDR3 sequences, 9.5% to 15% of which are singletons, and over 40% rests with the top ten. CDR1 is DFQATT and CDR2 is SNEGSKA in the germline V gene (reference sequence). V was pared by 5 bases and J by 4 bases, with 12 bases between. The CDR3 is 13 residues long.

This chain joins TRBV20-1 and TRBJ1-3; tentative D call: TRBD1 (5 bases). This specimen was PBMCs, taken at surgery. The receptor was isolated from a male donor with early-stage non-small cell lung cancer. The CDR3 loop reads CSAQGDDGNTIYF. Here the CDR3 DNA reads TGCAGTGCTCAAGGGGACGACGGAAACACCATATATTTT.